The rows below give T cell receptor beta chains drawn from one sample of a study of blood T cell repertoires in COVID-19. Profiling relied on immunoSEQ multiplex PCR, and the TCRdb table lists in-frame clones only, not all of them. The sample contains around 150,000 clones, 70% to 90% of which appear only once. The sequenced sample consisted of PBMCs or T cells enriched from blood (not recorded which). The source is a woman between 35 and 50 years old who had recovered from COVID-19. Both conserved end residues are part of each CDR3. The D gene is left open where the match is weak. The size entry is marked missing in some rows and otherwise reads once, few, many or a size class.

V: TRBV7-9
D: .
size: .
J: TRBJ1-1
CDR3: CASSQSGAGYTEAFF
DNA: TGTGCCAGCAGCCAGTCCGGAGCAGGGTACACTGAAGCTTTCTTT

V: TRBV12-5
D: .
size: .
J: TRBJ1-5
CDR3: CASGTEGSGIQPQHF
DNA: TGTGCTAGTGGTACCGAAGGCTCCGGGATTCAGCCCCAGCATTTT

V: TRBV11-2
D: TRBD1
size: .
J: TRBJ2-1
CDR3: CASSQQGYGYNEQFF
DNA: TGTGCCAGCAGCCAACAGGGGTATGGCTACAATGAGCAGTTCTTC

V: TRBV2
D: .
size: .
J: TRBJ1-5
CDR3: CASSEGQISNQPQHF
DNA: TGTGCCAGCAGTGAAGGACAGATTAGCAATCAGCCCCAGCATTTT

V: TRBV28
D: .
size: .
J: TRBJ2-7
CDR3: CASGGSAYEQYF
DNA: TGTGCCAGCGGGGGCAGTGCCTACGAGCAGTACTTC

V: TRBV27
D: .
size: .
J: TRBJ1-1
CDR3: CASSRRGGLDTEAFF
DNA: TGTGCCAGCAGTCGCCGCGGGGGGCTGGACACTGAAGCTTTCTTT

V: TRBV7-2
D: TRBD1
size: .
J: TRBJ1-6
CDR3: CASSLVASGTVFSPLHF
DNA: TGTGCCAGCAGCTTAGTGGCGTCAGGGACAGTTTTCTCACCCCTCCACTTT

V: TRBV4-2
D: TRBD2
size: .
J: TRBJ2-1
CDR3: CASSPAARGGSSYNEQFF
DNA: TGTGCCAGCAGCCCAGCCGCACGGGGGGGGTCGTCCTACAATGAGCAGTTCTTC

V: TRBV30
D: TRBD1
size: .
J: TRBJ1-4
CDR3: CAWNTGGSYEKLFF
DNA: TGTGCCTGGAACACAGGGGGTTCGTATGAAAAACTGTTTTTT

V: TRBV16
D: .
size: .
J: TRBJ1-5
CDR3: CASSQSSSRDGIGNQPQHF
DNA: TGTGCCAGCAGCCAATCTTCAAGCAGGGATGGAATTGGCAATCAGCCCCAGCATTTT

V: TRBV23-1
D: TRBD1
size: .
J: TRBJ1-1
CDR3: CASSSPGQGGTEAFF
DNA: TGCGCCAGCAGTTCACCGGGACAGGGGGGAACTGAAGCTTTCTTT

V: TRBV20-1
D: TRBD1
size: once
J: TRBJ1-3
CDR3: CSASRGQNTIYF
DNA: TGCAGTGCTAGTAGGGGGCAAAACACCATATATTTT

V: TRBV6-5
D: TRBD1
size: once
J: TRBJ1-6
CDR3: CASRDRSSYNSPLHF
DNA: TGTGCCAGCCGGGACAGGAGCTCCTATAATTCACCCCTCCACTTT

V: TRBV6-1
D: .
size: .
J: TRBJ1-1
CDR3: CASSEALRGGVLSRERGGTEAFF
DNA: TGTGCCAGCAGTGAAGCGCTTCGGGGTGGGGTGTTATCCAGGGAAAGAGGGGGCACTGAAGCTTTCTTT

V: TRBV21-1
D: .
size: .
J: TRBJ2-1
CDR3: CASSKTGCTMGSYNEQFF
DNA: TGTGCCAGCAGCAAAACGGGGTGTACCATGGGGAGCTACAATGAGCAGTTCTTC

V: TRBV28
D: TRBD2
size: few
J: TRBJ2-7
CDR3: CASTPPRGGLYF
DNA: TGTGCCAGCACCCCCCCAAGGGGAGGGCTTTACTTC

V: TRBV4-1
D: .
size: .
J: TRBJ2-5
CDR3: CASSQEGRETQYF
DNA: TGCGCCAGCAGCCAAGAGGGGAGGGAGACCCAGTACTTC

V: TRBV2
D: TRBD1
size: .
J: TRBJ2-2
CDR3: CASTQGAGGYVNTGELFF
DNA: TGTGCCAGCACCCAGGGGGCAGGGGGCTACGTGAACACCGGGGAGCTGTTTTTT

V: TRBV2
D: TRBD1
size: .
J: TRBJ1-1
CDR3: CASRAGGPEAFF
DNA: TGTGCCAGCAGGGCAGGGGGCCCTGAAGCTTTCTTT

V: TRBV11-2
D: .
size: .
J: TRBJ2-3
CDR3: CASSSVQGTQYF
DNA: TGTGCCAGCAGCTCGGTCCAGGGTACGCAGTATTTT

V: TRBV13
D: .
size: .
J: TRBJ2-7
CDR3: CASSLGASPYEQYF
DNA: TGTGCCAGCAGCCTTGGGGCCTCACCCTACGAGCAGTACTTC

V: TRBV21-1
D: .
size: .
J: TRBJ2-7
CDR3: CASSKTPGRASGTEQYF
DNA: TGTGCCAGCAGCAAAACCCCAGGGAGAGCTAGCGGGACGGAGCAGTACTTC

V: TRBV12-3/TRBV12-4
D: .
size: .
J: TRBJ1-1
CDR3: CASQGWGTEAFF
DNA: TGTGCCAGTCAGGGATGGGGCACTGAAGCTTTCTTT

V: TRBV6-5
D: TRBD1
size: .
J: TRBJ1-5
CDR3: CASEDRDSNQPQHF
DNA: TGTGCCAGCGAGGACAGGGATAGCAATCAGCCCCAGCATTTT

V: TRBV30
D: .
size: .
J: TRBJ1-2
CDR3: CACPSTGGLLYGYTF
DNA: TGTGCCTGCCCCTCGACGGGAGGGCTCTTGTATGGCTACACCTTC

V: TRBV19
D: TRBD1
size: few
J: TRBJ1-4
CDR3: CASSIRTGKNNEKLFF
DNA: TGTGCCAGTAGCATTCGGACAGGGAAAAACAATGAAAAACTGTTTTTT

V: TRBV15
D: .
size: .
J: TRBJ2-3
CDR3: CATSRYSSTDTQYF
DNA: TGTGCCACCAGCAGGTATAGTAGCACAGATACGCAGTATTTT

V: TRBV11-2
D: TRBD1
size: .
J: TRBJ1-4
CDR3: CASSLAGQGDEKLFF
DNA: TGTGCCAGCAGCTTAGCGGGACAGGGGGATGAAAAACTGTTTTTT